This TCR beta chain was documented in a study of shared clonotypes between healthy human individuals. Turning to this clone: Different DNA sequences within this sample yield the same CDR3.

Sequencing was performed with immunoSEQ multiplex PCR; in TCRdb, only in-frame clones are kept and a portion is missing. The data contain about 960,000 clones, 60% to 85% of them singletons. This receptor was obtained from a young man in good health. What was sequenced was memory CD4+ T cells sorted from blood. Noted subset: CD45RA-negative fraction.

The CDR3 protein is CAWTTGPSPLHF. The CDR3 DNA reads as TGTGCCTGGACAACAGGGCCATCGCCCCTCCACTTT. This rearrangement joins TRBV30 to TRBJ1-6, with a weak D call TRBD1 (6 bases). V lost 4 bases to trimming and J lost 13 bases, with 14 bases between them. Germline values: CDR1 GTSNPN, CDR2 SVGIG (reference sequence). This CDR3 is 12 amino acids long.